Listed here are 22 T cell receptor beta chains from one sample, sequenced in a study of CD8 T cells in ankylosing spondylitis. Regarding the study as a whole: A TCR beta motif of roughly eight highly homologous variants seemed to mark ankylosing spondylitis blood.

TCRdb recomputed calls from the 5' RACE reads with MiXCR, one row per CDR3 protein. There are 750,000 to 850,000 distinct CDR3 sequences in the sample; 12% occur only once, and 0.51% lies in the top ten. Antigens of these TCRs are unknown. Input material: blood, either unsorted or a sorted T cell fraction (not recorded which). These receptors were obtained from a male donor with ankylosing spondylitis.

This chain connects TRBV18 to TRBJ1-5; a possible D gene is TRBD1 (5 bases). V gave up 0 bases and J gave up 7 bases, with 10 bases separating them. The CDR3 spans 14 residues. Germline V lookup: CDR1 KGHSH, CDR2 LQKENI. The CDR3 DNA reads TGTGCCAGCTCACCACCGGGGTGGGACCAGCCCCAGCATTTT. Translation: CASSPPGWDQPQHF.

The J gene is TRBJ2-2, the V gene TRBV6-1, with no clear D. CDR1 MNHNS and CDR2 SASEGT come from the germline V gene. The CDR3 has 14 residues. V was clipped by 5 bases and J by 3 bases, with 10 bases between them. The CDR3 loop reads CASSNNRDTGELFF. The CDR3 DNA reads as TGTGCCAGCAGTAATAACCGAGACACCGGGGAGCTGTTTTTT.

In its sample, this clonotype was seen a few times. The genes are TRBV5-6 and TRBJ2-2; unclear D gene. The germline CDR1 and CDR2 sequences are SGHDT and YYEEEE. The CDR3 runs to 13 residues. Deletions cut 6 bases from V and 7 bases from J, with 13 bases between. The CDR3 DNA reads TGTGCCAGCAACCTAATGAATGGCGGGGAGCTGTTTTTT. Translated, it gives CASNLMNGGELFF.

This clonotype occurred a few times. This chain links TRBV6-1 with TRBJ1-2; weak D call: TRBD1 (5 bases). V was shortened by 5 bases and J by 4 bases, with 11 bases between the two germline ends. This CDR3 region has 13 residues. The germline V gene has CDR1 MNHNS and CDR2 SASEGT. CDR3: CASSKLTVYGYTF. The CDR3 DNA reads TGTGCCAGCAGTAAACTGACAGTCTATGGCTACACCTTC.

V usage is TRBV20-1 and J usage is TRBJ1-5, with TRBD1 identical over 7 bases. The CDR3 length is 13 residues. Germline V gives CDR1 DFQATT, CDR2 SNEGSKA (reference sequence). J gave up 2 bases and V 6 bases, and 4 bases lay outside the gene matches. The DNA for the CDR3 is TGCAGTGCAAATACAGGGGGCAATCAGCCCCAGCATTTT. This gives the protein CSANTGGNQPQHF.

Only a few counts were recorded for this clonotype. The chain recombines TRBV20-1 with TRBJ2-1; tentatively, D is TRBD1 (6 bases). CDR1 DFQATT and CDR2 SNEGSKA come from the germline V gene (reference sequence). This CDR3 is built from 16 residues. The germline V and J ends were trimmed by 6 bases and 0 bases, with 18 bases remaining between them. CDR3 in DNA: TGCAGTGCCCAGAGTGGGCACAGGGCCTCCTACAATGAGCAGTTCTTC. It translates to CSAQSGHRASYNEQFF.

CDR3 DNA sequence: TGTGCCAGCAGCGACCGGACAGGGAATGGCTATGGCTACACCTTC. Translated, it gives CASSDRTGNGYGYTF. The rearrangement links TRBV9 to TRBJ1-2, with TRBD1 identical over 8 bases. The trim removed 3 bases at V and 4 bases at J, leaving 8 bases unmatched. The CDR3 runs 15 residues. Germline values: CDR1 SGDLS, CDR2 YYNGEE.

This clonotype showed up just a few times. The CDR3 loop reads CSGTPGAFSYEQYF. CDR3 nucleotides: TGCAGTGGCACTCCAGGGGCCTTCTCCTACGAGCAGTACTTC. This chain uses TRBV20-1 with TRBJ2-7; D perhaps matches TRBD1 (6 bases). CDR1 and CDR2 (germline): DFQATT, SNEGSKA (reference sequence). The CDR3 is made up of 14 amino acids. With 7 bases removed from V and 0 bases from J, the gap between germline ends came to 16 bases.

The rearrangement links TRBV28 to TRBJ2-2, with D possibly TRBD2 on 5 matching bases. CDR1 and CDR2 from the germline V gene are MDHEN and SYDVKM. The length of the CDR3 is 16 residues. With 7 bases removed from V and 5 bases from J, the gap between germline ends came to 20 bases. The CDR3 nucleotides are TGTGCCAGCACGAATCCCGAGGGCCTTCAAACCGGGGAGCTGTTTTTT. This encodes CASTNPEGLQTGELFF.

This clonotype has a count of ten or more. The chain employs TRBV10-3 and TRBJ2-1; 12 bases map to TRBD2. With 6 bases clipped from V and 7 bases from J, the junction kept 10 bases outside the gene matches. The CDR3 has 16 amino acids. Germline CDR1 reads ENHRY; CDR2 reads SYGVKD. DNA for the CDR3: TGTGCCATCAGATCCCTGACTAGCGGGAGTAAGAATGAGCAGTTCTTC. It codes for CAIRSLTSGSKNEQFF.

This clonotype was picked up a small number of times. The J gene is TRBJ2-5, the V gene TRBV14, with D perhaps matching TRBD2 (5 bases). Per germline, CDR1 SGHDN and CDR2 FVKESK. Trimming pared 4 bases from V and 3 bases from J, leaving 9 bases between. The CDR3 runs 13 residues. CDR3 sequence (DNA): TGTGCCAGCAGCCGAGGACTCGAAGAGACCCAGTACTTC. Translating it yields CASSRGLEETQYF.

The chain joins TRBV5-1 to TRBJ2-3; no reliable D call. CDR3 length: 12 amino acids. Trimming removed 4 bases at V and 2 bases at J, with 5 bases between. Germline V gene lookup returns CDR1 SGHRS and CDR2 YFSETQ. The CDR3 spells CASSDDTDTQYF. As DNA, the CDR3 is TGCGCCAGCAGCGACGACACAGATACGCAGTATTTT.

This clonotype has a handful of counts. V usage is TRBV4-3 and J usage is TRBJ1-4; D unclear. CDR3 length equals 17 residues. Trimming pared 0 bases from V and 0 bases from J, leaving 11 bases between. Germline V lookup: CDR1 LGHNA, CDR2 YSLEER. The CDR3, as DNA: TGCGCCAGCAGCCAAGATTTTTCGGGGTCAACTAATGAAAAACTGTTTTTT. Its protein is CASSQDFSGSTNEKLFF.

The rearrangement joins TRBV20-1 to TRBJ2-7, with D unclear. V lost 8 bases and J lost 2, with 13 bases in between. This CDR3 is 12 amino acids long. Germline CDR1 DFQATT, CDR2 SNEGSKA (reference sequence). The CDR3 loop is CSPTTDAYEQYF. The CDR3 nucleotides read TGCAGTCCCACGACGGATGCCTACGAGCAGTACTTC.

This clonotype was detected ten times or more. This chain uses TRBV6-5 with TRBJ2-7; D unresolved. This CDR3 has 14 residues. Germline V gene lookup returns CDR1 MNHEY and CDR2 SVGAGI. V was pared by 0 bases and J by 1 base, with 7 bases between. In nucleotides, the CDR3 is TGTGCCAGCAGTTACTCGAGCAGGTCCTACGAGCAGTACTTC. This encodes CASSYSSRSYEQYF.

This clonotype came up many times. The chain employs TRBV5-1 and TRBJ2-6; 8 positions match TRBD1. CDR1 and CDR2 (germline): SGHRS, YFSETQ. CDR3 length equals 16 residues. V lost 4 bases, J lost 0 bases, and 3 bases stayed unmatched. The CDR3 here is CASSRTGSSGANVLTF. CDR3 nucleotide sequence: TGCGCCAGCAGCAGGACAGGGAGCTCTGGGGCCAACGTCCTGACTTTC.

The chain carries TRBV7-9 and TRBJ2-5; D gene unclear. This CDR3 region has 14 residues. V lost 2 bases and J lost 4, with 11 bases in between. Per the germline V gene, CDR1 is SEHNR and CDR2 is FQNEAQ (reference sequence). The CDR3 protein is CASSLYVPRETQYF. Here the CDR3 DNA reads TGTGCCAGCAGCTTATACGTCCCCAGAGAGACCCAGTACTTC.

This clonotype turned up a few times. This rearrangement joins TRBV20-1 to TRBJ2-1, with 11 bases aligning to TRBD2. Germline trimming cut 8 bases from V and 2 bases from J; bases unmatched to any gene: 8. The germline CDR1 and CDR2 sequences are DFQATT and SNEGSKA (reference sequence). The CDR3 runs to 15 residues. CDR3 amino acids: CSSRTSGSAYNEQFF. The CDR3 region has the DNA TGCAGTTCCCGAACTAGCGGGAGTGCCTACAATGAGCAGTTCTTC.

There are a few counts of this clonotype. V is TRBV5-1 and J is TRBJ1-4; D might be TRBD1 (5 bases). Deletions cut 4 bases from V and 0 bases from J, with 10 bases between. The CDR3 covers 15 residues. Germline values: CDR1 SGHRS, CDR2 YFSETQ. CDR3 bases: TGCGCCAGCAGCCCAGGGAGTACAACTAATGAAAAACTGTTTTTT. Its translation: CASSPGSTTNEKLFF. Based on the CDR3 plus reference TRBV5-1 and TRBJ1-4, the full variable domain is KAGVTQTPRYLIKTRGQQVTLSCSPISGHRSVSWYQQTPGQGLQFLFEYFSETQRNKGNFPGRFSGRQFSNSRSEMNVSTLELGDSALYLCASSPGSTTNEKLFFGSGTQLSVL.

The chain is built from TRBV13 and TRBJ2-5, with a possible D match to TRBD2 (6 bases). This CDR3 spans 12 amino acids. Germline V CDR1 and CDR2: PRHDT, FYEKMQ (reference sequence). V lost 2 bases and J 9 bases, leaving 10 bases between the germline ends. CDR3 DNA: TGTGCCAGCAGCTTATGGGGGGAGGCCCAGTACTTC. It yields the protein CASSLWGEAQYF.

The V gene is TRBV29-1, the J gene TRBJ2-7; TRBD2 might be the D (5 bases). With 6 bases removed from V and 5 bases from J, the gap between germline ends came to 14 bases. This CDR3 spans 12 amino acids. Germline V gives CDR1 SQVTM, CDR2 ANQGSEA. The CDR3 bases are TGCAGCGTGATCTCGGGGAGTGACGAGCAGTACTTC. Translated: CSVISGSDEQYF.

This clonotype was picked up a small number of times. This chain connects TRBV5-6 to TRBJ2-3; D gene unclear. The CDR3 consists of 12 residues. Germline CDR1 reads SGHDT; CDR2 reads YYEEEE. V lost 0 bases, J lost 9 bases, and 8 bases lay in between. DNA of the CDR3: TGTGCCAGCAGCTTGGACCGGTCCACGCAGTATTTT. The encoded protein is CASSLDRSTQYF.